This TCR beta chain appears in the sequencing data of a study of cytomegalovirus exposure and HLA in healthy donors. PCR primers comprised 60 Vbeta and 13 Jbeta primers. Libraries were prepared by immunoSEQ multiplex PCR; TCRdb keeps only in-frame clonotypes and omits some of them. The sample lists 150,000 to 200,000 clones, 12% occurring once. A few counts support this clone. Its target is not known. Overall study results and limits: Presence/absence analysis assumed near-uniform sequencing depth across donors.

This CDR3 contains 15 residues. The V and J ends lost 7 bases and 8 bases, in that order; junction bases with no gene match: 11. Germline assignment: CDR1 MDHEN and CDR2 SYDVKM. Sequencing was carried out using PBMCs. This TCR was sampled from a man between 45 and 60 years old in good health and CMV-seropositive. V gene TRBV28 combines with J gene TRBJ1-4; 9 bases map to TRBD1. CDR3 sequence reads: CASTNWDREGEKLFF. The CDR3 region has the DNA TGTGCCAGCACCAACTGGGACAGGGAAGGGGAAAAACTGTTTTTT.